This T cell receptor (beta chain) derives from a study of blood T cell repertoires in COVID-19. Looking at the study overall: There were acute and convalescent COVID-19 samples, and they came from the United States, Italy and Spain. PBMCs, B-cell-depleted T cells, or T cells were the source of the cDNA or gDNA that made up the material.

V trimming: 7 bases; J trimming: 5 bases; junction bases outside the gene matches: 11. Germline-derived CDR1 and CDR2 are SQVTM and ANQGSEA. This CDR3 is 14 amino acids long. Measured with immunoSEQ multiplex PCR; TCRdb has only the in-frame clones, and not every one. The table shows fewer than 250,000 clones, with roughly 89% occurring only once. The chain employs TRBV29-1 and TRBJ2-5; 9 nucleotides match TRBD1. Sequenced input: PBMCs or T cells enriched from blood (not recorded which). The TCR was taken from a woman aged 25 to 39 with acute COVID-19. The CDR3: CSAYKPGQGETQYF. CDR3 nucleotides: TGCAGCGCTTACAAACCGGGACAGGGCGAGACCCAGTACTTC. The full variable domain, with the rest looked up from reference TRBV29-1 and TRBJ2-5, is SAVISQKPSRDICQRGTSLTIQCQVDSQVTMMFWYRQQPGQSLTLIATANQGSEATYESGFVIDKFPISRPNLTFSTLTVSNMSPEDSSIYLCSAYKPGQGETQYFGPGTRLLVL.